One sample yielded the 27 T cell receptor beta chains listed below, sequenced in a study of control samples from healthy donors and cancer patients. Clones were sequenced by immunoSEQ multiplex PCR, and TCRdb holds only the in-frame ones, with some missing. The data contain under 110,000 clones, more than 85% of them seen just once; the ten biggest clones take up 7.8%. Sequenced material: blood. Receptors originate from a man younger than 45 in good health.

This clone was seen only once. The chain recombines TRBV4-3 with TRBJ1-1; no clear D. V was pared by 0 bases and J by 2 bases, with 10 bases between. The germline gives CDR1 LGHNA, CDR2 YSLEER. CDR3 length: 15 residues. CDR3: CASSQETRTNTEAFF. CDR3 DNA sequence: TGCGCCAGCAGCCAAGAAACGCGAACTAACACTGAAGCTTTCTTT.

This rearrangement joins TRBV30 to TRBJ1-3, with D uncertain. This CDR3 region has 11 residues. Trimming stripped 0 bases from V and 4 bases from J, with 1 base between. Germline CDR1 GTSNPN, CDR2 SVGIG (reference sequence). CDR3 DNA: TGTGCCTGGAGTGTCGGAAACACCATATATTTT. Encoded protein: CAWSVGNTIYF.

This chain joins TRBV6-5 and TRBJ1-2; D gene unclear. The CDR3 is 14 residues long. Germline CDR1 and CDR2: MNHEY and SVGAGI. Trimming left V 6 bases short and J 4 bases short, with 15 bases between. CDR3 in amino acids: CASRPVAGSYGYTF. The CDR3 DNA follows: TGTGCCAGCAGGCCAGTGGCTGGCTCCTATGGCTACACCTTC.

V is TRBV24-1 and J is TRBJ2-1; TRBD2 aligns across 9 bases. CDR3 length equals 16 residues. Losses at the gene ends were 5 bases for V and 8 bases for J; bases not matched to a gene: 12. The germline CDR1 and CDR2 sequences are KGHDR and SFDVKD. The CDR3 coding sequence is TGTGCCACCAGTGGGGCTAGCGGGAACATCCGCGATGAGCAGTTCTTC. The encoded protein is CATSGASGNIRDEQFF.

The rearrangement uses TRBV7-8 and TRBJ1-6, with 9 bases fitting TRBD1. The CDR3 is made up of 14 amino acids. The germline gives CDR1 SGHVS, CDR2 FQNEAQ. The ends lost 5 bases at V and 7 bases at J; junction bases unmatched: 3. In nucleotides, the CDR3 is TGTGCCAGCAGCCCGGACAGGGGAAATTCACCCCTCCACTTT. Protein product: CASSPDRGNSPLHF. Looking up the rest from reference TRBV7-8 and TRBJ1-6 gives the full variable domain: GAGVSQSPRYKVAKRGQDVALRCDPISGHVSLFWYQQALGQGPEFLTYFQNEAQLDKSGLPSDRFFAERPEGSVSTLKIQRTQQEDSAVYLCASSPDRGNSPLHFGNGTRLTVT.

V is TRBV19 and J is TRBJ2-3; D uncertain. V gave up 2 bases and J gave up 6 bases, with 12 bases separating them. CDR1 and CDR2 (germline): LNHDA, SQIVND (reference sequence). This CDR3 comprises 14 residues. For the CDR3, the DNA is TGTGCCAGTAGTATAAATCTGAAGTCTGATACGCAGTATTTT. Protein: CASSINLKSDTQYF. The variable domain in full, completed from reference TRBV19 and TRBJ2-3, reads DGGITQSPKYLFRKEGQNVTLSCEQNLNHDAMYWYRQDPGQGLRLIYYSQIVNDFQKGDIAEGYSVSREKKESFPLTVTSAQKNPTAFYLCASSINLKSDTQYFGPGTRLTVL.

This clone has just a few counts. This chain connects TRBV7-2 to TRBJ1-5; 8 bases align to TRBD1. With 4 bases clipped from V and 7 bases from J, the junction kept 12 bases outside the gene matches. The germline CDR1 and CDR2 sequences are SGHTA and FQGNSA. The CDR3 sequence is 16 residues long. In nucleotides, the CDR3 is TGTGCCAGCAGCTCCCCCCTCGGACAGGGTTTACAGCCCCAGCATTTT. Amino acid sequence: CASSSPLGQGLQPQHF.

The gene calls are TRBV28 and TRBJ2-3; 14 bases are shared with TRBD2. V lost 4 bases and J lost 5; bases outside the gene matches: 14. The CDR3 covers 19 residues. Germline V lookup: CDR1 MDHEN, CDR2 SYDVKM. The CDR3 loop is CASSSYAGLAGVIGDTQYF. DNA of the CDR3: TGTGCCAGCAGTTCCTATGCGGGACTAGCGGGAGTAATAGGAGATACGCAGTATTTT.

The J gene is TRBJ2-3, the V gene TRBV7-2; D perhaps matches TRBD2 (6 bases). CDR1 and CDR2 (germline): SGHTA, FQGNSA. The germline V and J ends were trimmed by 5 bases and 7 bases, with 19 bases remaining between them. This CDR3 has 15 residues. The chain's CDR3 is CASSAPGLQANTQYF. The CDR3 DNA reads as TGTGCCAGCAGCGCGCCGGGACTCCAAGCCAATACGCAGTATTTT.

This chain uses TRBV5-5 with TRBJ1-1; D unresolved. The germline CDR1 and CDR2 sequences are SGHKS and YYEKEE (reference sequence). This CDR3 comprises 15 residues. V was cut by 0 bases and J by 0 bases, with 9 bases left in between. The CDR3 here is CASSLALGLNTEAFF. Here the CDR3 DNA reads TGTGCCAGCAGCTTGGCGCTAGGGTTGAACACTGAAGCTTTCTTT. Combining the CDR3 with reference TRBV5-5 and TRBJ1-1 gives the whole variable domain DAGVTQSPTHLIKTRGQQVTLRCSPISGHKSVSWYQQVLGQGPQFIFQYYEKEERGRGNFPDRFSARQFPNYSSELNVNALLLGDSALYLCASSLALGLNTEAFFGQGTRLTVV.

The gene calls are TRBV7-8 and TRBJ2-7; 7 bases agree with TRBD2. J lost 3 bases, V lost 1 base, and 15 bases had no gene match. Germline CDR1 and CDR2: SGHVS and FQNEAQ. This CDR3 spans 18 amino acids. The CDR3 spells CASSLVGAGGRGIYEQYF. For the CDR3, the DNA is TGTGCCAGCAGCTTAGTAGGGGCGGGCGGGAGAGGTATCTACGAGCAGTACTTC.

V and J are TRBV10-1 and TRBJ2-1; 11 bases align to TRBD2. Looked up from germline, CDR1 is WNHNN and CDR2 is SYGVQD (reference sequence). Trimming at V came to 2 bases and at J to 4 bases, leaving 1 base not matched to a gene. The CDR3 loop spans 15 amino acids. This chain's CDR3 is CASSEGLAGYNEQFF. DNA of the CDR3: TGCGCCAGCAGTGAGGGACTAGCGGGTTACAATGAGCAGTTCTTC.

V is TRBV2 and J is TRBJ2-7; 11 nucleotides agree with TRBD2. After removal of 9 bases from V and 7 bases from J, the junction contained 8 bases not matched to a gene. Germline-derived CDR1 and CDR2 are SNHLY and FYNNEI. There are 13 residues in the CDR3. In DNA, the CDR3 is TGTGCCAGAACTAGCGGGAGATACGGGGAGCAGTACTTC. It specifies CARTSGRYGEQYF.

The chain recombines TRBV11-2 with TRBJ2-3, with D perhaps TRBD2 (5 bases). The germline V and J ends were trimmed by 3 bases and 6 bases, with 13 bases remaining between them. Germline V gene lookup returns CDR1 SGHAT and CDR2 FQNNGV. The length of the CDR3 is 14 residues. The chain's CDR3 is CASSFIGGADTQYF. CDR3 nucleotides: TGTGCCAGCAGCTTTATCGGAGGCGCGGATACGCAGTATTTT. Full variable domain (rest looked up from reference TRBV11-2 and TRBJ2-3): EAGVAQSPRYKIIEKRQSVAFWCNPISGHATLYWYQQILGQGPKLLIQFQNNGVVDDSQLPKDRFSAERLKGVDSTLKIQPAKLEDSAVYLCASSFIGGADTQYFGPGTRLTVL.

The J gene is TRBJ2-2, the V gene TRBV6-5, with 9 bases fitting TRBD1. CDR1 is MNHEY, CDR2 SVGAGI, per germline. Trimming removed 6 bases from V and 7 bases from J; junction bases left unmatched: 9. The CDR3 covers 15 residues. The CDR3 region has the DNA TGTGCCAGCAGCTTCGGGACAGGGATCAACGGGGAGCTGTTTTTT. It encodes CASSFGTGINGELFF.

The rearrangement links TRBV7-2 to TRBJ2-2; D ambiguous. The CDR3 runs to 13 residues. Trimming removed 2 bases from V and 1 base from J, with 2 bases in between. The germline V gene encodes CDR1 SGHTA and CDR2 FQGNSA. The CDR3 region has the DNA TGTGCCAGCAGCTTAAAGAACACCGGGGAGCTGTTTTTT. It specifies CASSLKNTGELFF.

The genes are TRBV12-5 and TRBJ1-2; D gene ambiguous. The CDR3 covers 12 residues. The V end was cut by 0 bases, the J end by 8 bases, with 7 bases between. The germline CDR1 and CDR2 sequences are LGHNT and FRNRAP. The CDR3 reads CASGLVQSGYTF. The CDR3 region has the DNA TGTGCTAGTGGTTTGGTACAGTCGGGCTACACCTTC.

This chain uses TRBV5-1 with TRBJ1-1; maybe TRBD1 (6 bases). Trimming removed 2 bases from V and 0 bases from J, with 8 bases in between. The CDR3 has 14 amino acids. Germline CDR1 and CDR2: SGHRS and YFSETQ. The CDR3 region is CASSLDRMNTEAFF. The CDR3 DNA reads as TGCGCCAGCAGCTTAGACAGGATGAACACTGAAGCTTTCTTT.

V gene TRBV5-6 combines with J gene TRBJ1-6; TRBD1 is a possible D gene (5 bases). The CDR3 consists of 15 residues. Trimming took off 2 bases at V and 8 bases at J, with 14 bases between the two ends. The V gene's germline CDR1 is SGHDT and CDR2 YYEEEE. The CDR3 protein is CASSFSGTWDSPLHF. The CDR3 nucleotides read TGTGCCAGCAGCTTTTCCGGGACCTGGGATTCACCCCTCCACTTT.

The chain is built from TRBV5-6 and TRBJ2-7, with D possibly TRBD2 on 5 matching bases. This CDR3 region has 13 residues. Between the trimmed V and J ends, which lost 7 bases and 0 bases, there was a span of 11 bases. CDR1 is SGHDT and CDR2 is YYEEEE in the germline V gene. The CDR3 protein is CASRGESSYEQYF. In DNA form, the CDR3 reads TGTGCCAGCCGGGGAGAGAGCTCCTACGAGCAGTACTTC.

This sequence joins TRBV20-1 and TRBJ2-1; D is perhaps TRBD2 (5 bases). Germline V gene data show CDR1 as DFQATT and CDR2 as SNEGSKA (reference sequence). V was pared by 3 bases and J by 9 bases, with 9 bases between. The CDR3 is 11 amino acids. The CDR3 region has the DNA TGCAGTGCTAGGCAAAGCGGTGAGCAGTTCTTC. It encodes CSARQSGEQFF.

The chain combines TRBV6-1 with TRBJ1-5, with unresolved D. The germline CDR1 and CDR2 sequences are MNHNS and SASEGT. The germline V and J ends were trimmed by 1 base and 10 bases, with 11 bases remaining between them. The CDR3 has 13 residues. The CDR3 sequence: CASSEGTNRPQHF. CDR3 DNA sequence: TGTGCCAGCAGTGAAGGGACTAACCGACCCCAGCATTTT.

The rearrangement links TRBV4-1 to TRBJ1-4, with TRBD1 matching over 8 bases. Germline CDR1 MGHRA, CDR2 YSYEKL. CDR3 size: 15 residues. V lost 9 bases to trimming and J lost 10 bases; unmatched junction nucleotides: 16. This chain's CDR3 is CASSRERQGASKLFF. DNA for the CDR3: TGCGCCAGTAGCAGAGAGAGGCAGGGGGCCTCAAAACTGTTTTTT.

This sequence joins TRBV7-6 and TRBJ1-4; D possibly corresponds to TRBD1 (6 bases). Trimming stripped 1 base from V and 2 bases from J, with 17 bases between. Germline V gene sequence: CDR1 SGHVS, CDR2 FNYEAQ. The CDR3 has 18 amino acids. For the CDR3, the DNA is TGTGCCAGCAGCTTAGAAGCGGTTGGGGGGGCGACTAATGAAAAACTGTTTTTT. Residues: CASSLEAVGGATNEKLFF.

The chain employs TRBV7-8 and TRBJ2-1; 9 bases align to TRBD2. The V segment lost 4 bases and the J segment 6 bases; nucleotides outside the gene matches: 4. From germline, CDR1 is SGHVS and CDR2 FQNEAQ. This CDR3 comprises 14 residues. The CDR3 reads CASSSLAGVNEQFF. The CDR3 DNA reads as TGTGCCAGCAGCTCGTTAGCGGGAGTCAATGAGCAGTTCTTC.

CDR3 bases: TGTGCCAGCAGAAACAGGGGGTCCTATGGCTACACCTTC. Protein product: CASRNRGSYGYTF. This chain joins TRBV6-5 and TRBJ1-2; 8 bases match TRBD1. Losses at the gene ends were 6 bases for V and 4 bases for J; bases not matched to a gene: 4. The CDR3 contains 13 residues. The V gene's germline CDR1 is MNHEY and CDR2 SVGAGI.

Here the CDR3 reads CASSHRTDYGYTF. The CDR3 DNA follows: TGTGCCAGCAGCCACAGAACAGACTATGGCTACACCTTC. The rearrangement joins TRBV4-2 to TRBJ1-2; no firm D call. In germline, CDR1 is LGHNA, CDR2 YNFKEQ. The CDR3 has 13 residues. V was clipped by 3 bases and J by 3 bases, with 8 bases between them.